The source of this TCR beta chain is a study of blood T cell repertoires in COVID-19. On the study more broadly: COVID-19 samples from acute and convalescent phases originated in the United States, Italy and Spain. Sample material is recorded as cDNA or gDNA derived from T cells, B-cell-depleted T cells, or PBMCs.

Methods used by the authors: Reference gene primer amplification in the assay estimated nucleated cell counts. Here immunoSEQ multiplex PCR was the method, and the copy in TCRdb shows in-frame clones only, minus some. From that table come the V and J calls and clone size; the DNA was used to work out D and trimming. The sample consists of around 180,000 clones, around three quarters of them appearing once. The CDR3 length is 15 residues. The V gene end was trimmed by 0 bases and the J gene end by 6 bases; junction bases not matched to a gene: 2. The germline V gene encodes CDR1 SGHRS and CDR2 YFSETQ.

The sequenced sample consisted of peripheral blood. The V and J genes are TRBV5-1 and TRBJ2-2, with TRBD2 matching 10 bases. This TCR was recovered from a man between 65 and 85 years old with active or convalescent COVID-19. CDR3 DNA: TGCGCCAGCAGCTTGGGGCTAGCGGGGGCCGGGGAGCTGTTTTTT. Encoded protein: CASSLGLAGAGELFF.